This T cell receptor (beta chain) is drawn from a study of blood T cell repertoires in COVID-19. Turning to the study itself: Acute and convalescent COVID-19 samples came from the United States, Italy and Spain. From T cells, B-cell-depleted T cells, or PBMCs came the material, which was cDNA or gDNA.

In germline, CDR1 is MGHDK, CDR2 SYGVNS. V dropped 5 bases and J dropped 1 base, with 2 bases sitting between them. There are 12 residues in the CDR3. In the source study's methods: The authors estimated nucleated cell counts from reference gene primer amplification. Generated by immunoSEQ multiplex PCR, the TCRdb table keeps only in-frame clones and is missing some. V and J calls and clone size are as listed in that table; D and trimming were resolved from the DNA. Of roughly 100,000 clones in the sample, almost 85% were seen once. The sequenced material came from peripheral blood. This sequence joins TRBV25-1 and TRBJ2-2, with unresolved D. The origin of this receptor is a man between 65 and 80 years old with acute or convalescent COVID-19. The CDR3 sequence: CASSLNTGELFF. DNA for the CDR3: TGTGCCAGCAGTCTGAACACCGGGGAGCTGTTTTTT.